The rows below give T cell receptor beta chains drawn from one sample of a study of shared clonotypes between healthy human individuals. Produced via immunoSEQ multiplex PCR; TCRdb's table is partial and in-frame only. This table holds more than 2 million clones, about 95% found once. Input material: naive CD8+ T cells sorted from blood. The source of these receptors is a man between 18 and 35 years old in good health. CDR3s include the opening cysteine and the closing phenylalanine or tryptophan. Fields, in order: D gene, clone size, J gene, V gene, CDR3 DNA, CDR3 protein. The D gene is left open where the match is weak. Only part of the rows carry a size: once, few, many, or a class if the clone is expanded.

.	.	TRBJ2-7	TRBV2	TGTGCCACAGACAGGATAGACTTCTCCTACGAGCAGTACTTC	CATDRIDFSYEQYF
.	.	TRBJ1-1	TRBV10-3	TGTGCCATCAGCCGGGGGGAGGGAATCCTGAACACTGAAGCTTTCTTT	CAISRGEGILNTEAFF
.	.	TRBJ2-2	TRBV5-6	TGTGCCAGCAGCTTGGATACAGGCCCTGCGAACACCGGGGAGCTGTTTTTT	CASSLDTGPANTGELFF
.	.	TRBJ1-2	TRBV13	TGTGCCAGTCCCCGGGGGGACTATGGCTACACCTTC	CASPRGDYGYTF
.	.	TRBJ1-1	TRBV6-4	TGTGCCAGCAGTGTTACAGAGAACACTGAAGCTTTCTTT	CASSVTENTEAFF
TRBD1	.	TRBJ2-7	TRBV28	TGTGCCAGCAGTCCGACAGGGGAACGATCCTACGAGCAGTACTTC	CASSPTGERSYEQYF
.	.	TRBJ2-5	TRBV29-1	TGCAGCGTTGATACCCCCCAAGAGACCCAGTACTTC	CSVDTPQETQYF
.	.	TRBJ1-1	TRBV10-3	TGTGCCATCAGTGGATCAGGGCGGACTGAAGCTTTCTTT	CAISGSGRTEAFF
TRBD1	.	TRBJ2-7	TRBV27	TGTGCCAGCAGTCCATCCACCGGGACAGTCCCCTACGAGCAGTACTTC	CASSPSTGTVPYEQYF
.	.	TRBJ2-5	TRBV5-6	TGTGCCAGCAGCGACTTTGGGGCGGGGAAAGAGACCCAGTACTTC	CASSDFGAGKETQYF
.	.	TRBJ2-7	TRBV7-9	TGTGCCAGCAGCGTTACAGGGTCGCCCTCCTACGAGCAGTACTTC	CASSVTGSPSYEQYF
.	.	TRBJ1-5	TRBV19	TGTGCCAGTAGTATCCGGGATCTGGGTCAGCCCCAGCATTTT	CASSIRDLGQPQHF
.	.	TRBJ2-1	TRBV30	TGTGCCTTCCTCGGAACGGGAGCGCATGAGCAGTTCTTC	CAFLGTGAHEQFF
.	.	TRBJ2-7	TRBV7-9	TGTGCCAGCAGCCCACCCTTAGGCCCCTCCTACGAGCAGTACTTC	CASSPPLGPSYEQYF
.	.	TRBJ2-7	TRBV28	TGTGCCAGCAGTTTTGGACAGAGCTACGAGCAGTACTTC	CASSFGQSYEQYF
.	.	TRBJ1-2	TRBV5-6	TGTGCCAGCGGGCCGGGACCCCTCTATGGCTACACCTTC	CASGPGPLYGYTF
.	.	TRBJ2-3	TRBV11-2	TGTGCCAGCAGTCCGGGGGCCACAGATACGCAGTATTTT	CASSPGATDTQYF
.	once	TRBJ1-1	TRBV5-4	TGTGCCAGCAGTCACCCCACGAAGGGCGCTTTCTTT	CASSHPTKGAFF
TRBD2	.	TRBJ2-1	TRBV7-9	TGTGCCAGCAGCTTTGAGGCGGGGGGCCCCTACAATGAGCAGTTCTTC	CASSFEAGGPYNEQFF
.	.	TRBJ2-1	TRBV10-1	TGCGCCAGCAGCCAGGACCCGAGCTCCTACAATGAGCAGTTCTTC	CASSQDPSSYNEQFF
.	once	TRBJ2-7	TRBV27	TGTGCCAGCAGTTTCAGGGCAGCCTACGAGCAGTACTTC	CASSFRAAYEQYF
.	.	TRBJ1-1	TRBV28	TGTGCCAGCAGTTTTCAGGGCTCGAACACTGAAGCTTTCTTT	CASSFQGSNTEAFF
TRBD1	.	TRBJ1-5	TRBV28	TGTGCCAGCAGTTTCCATGGACAGGGGATGGATCAGCCCCAGCATTTT	CASSFHGQGMDQPQHF
.	.	TRBJ2-7	TRBV7-9	TGTGCCAGCAGCCAGGTCGACAGTCTCACCTACGAGCAGTACTTC	CASSQVDSLTYEQYF
.	once	TRBJ1-2	TRBV29-1	TGCAGCGTTGAAGGGTCCCGGGGATCTAACTATGGCTACACCTTC	CSVEGSRGSNYGYTF
TRBD2	.	TRBJ2-1	TRBV19	TGTGCCAGTAATCGGGGGGGGCCCTACAATGAGCAGTTCTTC	CASNRGGPYNEQFF
TRBD2	.	TRBJ2-7	TRBV6-7	TGTGCCAGCAGCGACAGGAGCGGGAGAAACTCCTACGAGCAGTACTTC	CASSDRSGRNSYEQYF
.	.	TRBJ1-1	TRBV28	TGTGCCAGCAGTTTATTAGGGAGTGGGAGTTTCACTGAAGCTTTCTTT	CASSLLGSGSFTEAFF
.	.	TRBJ1-1	TRBV11-2	TGTGCCAGCAGGGGGACCGAAGCTTTCTTT	CASRGTEAFF
.	.	TRBJ2-7	TRBV27	TGTGCCAGCAGCTTGAGGGTCGGGTGGGCGGACGAGCAGTACTTC	CASSLRVGWADEQYF
.	.	TRBJ2-1	TRBV5-1	TGCGCCAGCAGCTTGTCGGGACCTAGACCCGATGAGCAGTTCTTC	CASSLSGPRPDEQFF